The TCR beta chain under discussion was sequenced for a study of blood T cells in healthy people across ages (dated by TCRdb to the mid-2010s). In terms of the full investigation: Template switching captured roughly one uniquely barcoded TCR beta cDNA molecule per two T cells in model experiments. Four age groups were formed from the donors: young (average about 16 years), middle-aged (just under 40), aged (62) and long-lived (roughly 88). Using the same blood draw, the study looked at two additional independent replicas of 1 million unique cDNA reads for two donors, one aged 18 to 30 and the other aged 80 or older. To avoid experimental bias, donors of different ages were distributed randomly across sequencing lanes. To track age-related changes in TCR beta repertoire diversity, the study relied on deep sequencing normalized with unique cDNA molecular identifiers.

On the study overall, not on this receptor specifically: Compared with the aged group, the long-lived group had more naive CD4+ T cells, fewer expanded clones and increased TCR diversity, a pattern suggesting age selection. Because donor CMV infection status was unknown, age-related changes in expanded clonotypes were potentially confounded. Observed TCR beta diversity correlated strongly with the percentage of naive T cells measured by flow cytometry. Bulk unsorted PBMC profiling prevented conclusive comparison of naive and antigen-experienced compartments. Observed TCR beta diversity per million T cells fell roughly linearly with age, and a significant reduction was already apparent by age roughly 40. Estimates of total diversity based on one million sequenced T cells were regarded as lower bounds and as underestimates.

At least ten counts were recorded for this clonotype. Its specific antigen is unknown. The input lacks base qualities; no much larger clone sits a single base away. The donors were around 39 Caucasian individuals from Russia, aged roughly 6 to 100 years, who were systemically healthy. Each donor gave 9 to 10 milliliters of peripheral blood, collected into EDTA-treated Vacutainer tubes. Ficoll-Paque density-gradient centrifugation was used to isolate PBMCs, with at least 6 million per sample. Trizol reagent was used to extract total RNA from PBMCs, with at least 5 micrograms per sample. For every donor, flow cytometry on a PBMC aliquot measured the percentage of naive CD45RAhigh/CD27high T cells. The receptor library was made with 5' RACE. TCRdb lists the instrument as Illumina HiSeq 2500. A second PCR of roughly 7 to 12 cycles was performed with a sample-barcoded 5' primer and a J-beta primer mix. A template-switch 5' adaptor carrying 12 random nucleotides introduced a unique molecular identifier onto each TCR beta cDNA molecule. Each sample yielded at least 2.5 million CDR3-containing paired-end reads. First-strand cDNA was synthesized from all RNA with the Mint cDNA synthesis kit, primed by a TRBC-specific oligonucleotide. Following uracil-DNA glycosylase treatment, a first 18-cycle PCR with universal primers M1SS and BC2_uni_R was performed on all cDNA. The authors' analysis ran thus. Each sample was normalized by randomly selecting 1 million high-quality reads, each carrying a distinct molecular identifier. Instead of being binned into consensus sequences, reads with shared molecular identifiers were discarded. MiTCR, with a Q25 quality threshold and the strictest error-elimination algorithm, was used for CDR3 identification, clonotype clustering and error correction. A nonparametric unseen species model with Euler transformation was used to estimate a lower bound on total TCR beta diversity. TCRdb redid the processing of the public reads, applying fastp at Q25 and MiXCR, and retained in-frame beta chains. When rows share a CDR3 protein, they turn into one entry using the most common DNA and genes. None of the V and J calls come from the authors' own analysis; TCRdb made them. The sample table records hundreds of thousands of distinct CDR3 sequences; 29% of these occur just once. The ten top clones hold roughly 17% of the sample.

The sequencing input was blood. The clonotype originates from a woman older than 75 in good health.

The CDR3 sequence is CASSPSNGRQYEQYF. The DNA reads as follows: TGTGCCAGCAGCCCCTCCAATGGCAGACAGTACGAGCAGTACTTC. The V and J genes are TRBV7-2 and TRBJ2-7; the D region possibly corresponds to TRBD1 (5 bases align). The germline ends are 18 bases apart after V is trimmed by 5 bases and J by 4 bases. Its CDR3 holds 15 amino acids, cysteine through phenylalanine. The entry retains the CDR3 DNA only, 45 bases that are in frame from base 1. The CDR1 and CDR2 encoded by the germline V gene are SGHTA and FQGNSA.